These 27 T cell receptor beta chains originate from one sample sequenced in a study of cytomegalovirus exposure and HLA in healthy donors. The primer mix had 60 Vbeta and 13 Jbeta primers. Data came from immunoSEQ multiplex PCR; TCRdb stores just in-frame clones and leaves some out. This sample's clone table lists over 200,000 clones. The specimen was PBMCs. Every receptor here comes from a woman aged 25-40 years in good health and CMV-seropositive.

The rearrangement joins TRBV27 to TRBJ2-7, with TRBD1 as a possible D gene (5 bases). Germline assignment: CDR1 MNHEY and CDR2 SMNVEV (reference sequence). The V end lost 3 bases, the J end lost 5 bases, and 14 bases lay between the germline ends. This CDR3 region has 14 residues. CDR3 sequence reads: CASSLKDSRDEQYF. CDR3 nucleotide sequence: TGTGCCAGCAGTTTGAAAGACTCCAGGGACGAGCAGTACTTC.

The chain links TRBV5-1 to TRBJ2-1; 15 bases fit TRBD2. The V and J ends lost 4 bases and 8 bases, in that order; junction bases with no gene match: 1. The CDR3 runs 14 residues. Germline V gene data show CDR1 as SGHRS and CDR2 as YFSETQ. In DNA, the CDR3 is TGCGCCAGCAGCGGGACTAGCGGGAGGTATGAGCAGTTCTTC. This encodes CASSGTSGRYEQFF.

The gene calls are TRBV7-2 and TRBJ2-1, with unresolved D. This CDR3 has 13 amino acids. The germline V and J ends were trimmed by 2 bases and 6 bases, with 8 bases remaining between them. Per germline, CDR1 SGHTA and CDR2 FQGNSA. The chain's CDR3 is CASSLTRLNEQFF. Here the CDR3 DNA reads TGTGCCAGCAGCTTAACCCGACTCAATGAGCAGTTCTTC.

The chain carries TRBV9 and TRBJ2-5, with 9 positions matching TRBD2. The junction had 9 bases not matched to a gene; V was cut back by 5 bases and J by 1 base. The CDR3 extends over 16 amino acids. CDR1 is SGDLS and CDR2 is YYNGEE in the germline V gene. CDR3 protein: CASSEAPSGVQETQYF. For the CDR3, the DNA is TGTGCCAGCAGTGAGGCCCCTAGCGGGGTCCAAGAGACCCAGTACTTC.

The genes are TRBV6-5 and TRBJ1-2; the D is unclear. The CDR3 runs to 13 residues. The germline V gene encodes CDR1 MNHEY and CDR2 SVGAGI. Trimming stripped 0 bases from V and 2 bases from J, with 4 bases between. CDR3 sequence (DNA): TGTGCCAGCAGTTACTCAGCAAACTATGGCTACACCTTC. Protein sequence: CASSYSANYGYTF.

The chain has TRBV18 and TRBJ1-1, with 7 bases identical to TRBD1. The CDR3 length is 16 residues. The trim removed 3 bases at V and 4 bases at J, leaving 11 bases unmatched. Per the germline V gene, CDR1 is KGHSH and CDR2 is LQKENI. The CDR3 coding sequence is TGTGCCAGCTCACCCGGACAGGCCAACGCAGGCACTGAAGCTTTCTTT. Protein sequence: CASSPGQANAGTEAFF.

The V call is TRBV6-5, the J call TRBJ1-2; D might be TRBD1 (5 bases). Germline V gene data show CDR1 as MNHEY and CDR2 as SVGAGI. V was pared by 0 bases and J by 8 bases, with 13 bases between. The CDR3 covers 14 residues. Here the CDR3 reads CASSYSSREGGYTF. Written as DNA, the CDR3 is TGTGCCAGCAGTTACTCGTCCAGGGAAGGCGGCTACACCTTC.

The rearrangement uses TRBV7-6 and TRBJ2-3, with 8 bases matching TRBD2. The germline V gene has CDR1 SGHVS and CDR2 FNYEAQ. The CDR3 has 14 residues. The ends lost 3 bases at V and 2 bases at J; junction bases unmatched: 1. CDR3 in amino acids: CASSFGGATDTQYF. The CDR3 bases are TGTGCCAGCAGCTTCGGGGGGGCCACAGATACGCAGTATTTT.

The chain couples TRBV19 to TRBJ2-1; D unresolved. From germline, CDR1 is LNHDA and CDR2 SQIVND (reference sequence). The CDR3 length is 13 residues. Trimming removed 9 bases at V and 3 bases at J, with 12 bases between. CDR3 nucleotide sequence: TGTGCCAGCCGGTTCTCGGTCTACAATGAGCAGTTCTTC. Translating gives CASRFSVYNEQFF.

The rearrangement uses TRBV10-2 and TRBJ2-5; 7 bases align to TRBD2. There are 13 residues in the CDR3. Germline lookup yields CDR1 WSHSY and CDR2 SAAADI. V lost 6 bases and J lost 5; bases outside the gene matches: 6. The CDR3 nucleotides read TGCGCCAGCAGAGGAGCGGGAATGGAGACCCAGTACTTC. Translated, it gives CASRGAGMETQYF.

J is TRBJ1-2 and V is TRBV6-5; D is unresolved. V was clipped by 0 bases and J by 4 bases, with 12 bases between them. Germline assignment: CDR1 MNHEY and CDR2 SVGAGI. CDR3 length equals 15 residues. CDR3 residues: CASSYSGHSGYGYTF. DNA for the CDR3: TGTGCCAGCAGTTACTCCGGCCACAGCGGCTATGGCTACACCTTC.

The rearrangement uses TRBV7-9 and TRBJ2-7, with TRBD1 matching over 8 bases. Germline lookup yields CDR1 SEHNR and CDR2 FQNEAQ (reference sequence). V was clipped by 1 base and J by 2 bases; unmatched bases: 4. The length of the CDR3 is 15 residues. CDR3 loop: CASSLVDRVPYEQYF. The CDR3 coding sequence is TGTGCCAGCAGCTTAGTGGACAGGGTTCCCTACGAGCAGTACTTC.

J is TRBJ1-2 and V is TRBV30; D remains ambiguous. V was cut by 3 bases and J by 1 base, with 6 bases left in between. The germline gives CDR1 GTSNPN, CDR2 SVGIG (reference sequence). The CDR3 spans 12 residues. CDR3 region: CAWSRLNYGYTF. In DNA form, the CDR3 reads TGTGCCTGGAGCAGGCTTAACTATGGCTACACCTTC.

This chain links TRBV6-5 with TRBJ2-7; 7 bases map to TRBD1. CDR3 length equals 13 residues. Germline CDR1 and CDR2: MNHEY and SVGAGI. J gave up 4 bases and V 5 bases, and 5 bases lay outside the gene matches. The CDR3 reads CASSRDSLYEQYF. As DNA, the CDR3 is TGTGCCAGCAGTCGGGACAGCTTGTACGAGCAGTACTTC.

As DNA, the CDR3 is TGTGCCATCAGTGAGAGCAGGGGAACCTACAATGAGCAGTTCTTC. Protein: CAISESRGTYNEQFF. The rearrangement links TRBV10-3 to TRBJ2-1; a possible D gene is TRBD1 (6 bases). This CDR3 has 15 amino acids. Germline loops: CDR1 ENHRY, CDR2 SYGVKD. With 2 bases removed from V and 2 bases from J, the gap between germline ends came to 10 bases.

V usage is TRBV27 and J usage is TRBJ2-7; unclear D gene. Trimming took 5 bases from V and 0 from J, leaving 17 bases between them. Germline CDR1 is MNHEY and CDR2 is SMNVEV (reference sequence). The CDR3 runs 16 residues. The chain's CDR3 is CASSPMSAIFSYEQYF. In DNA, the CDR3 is TGTGCCAGCAGTCCCATGTCCGCGATCTTCTCCTACGAGCAGTACTTC.

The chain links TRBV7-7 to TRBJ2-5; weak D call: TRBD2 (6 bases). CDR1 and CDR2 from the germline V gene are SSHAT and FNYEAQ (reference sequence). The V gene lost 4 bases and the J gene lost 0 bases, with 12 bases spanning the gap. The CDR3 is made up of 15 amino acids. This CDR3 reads CASSSFRGDQETQYF. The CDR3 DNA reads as TGTGCCAGCAGCTCCTTTCGCGGGGACCAAGAGACCCAGTACTTC.

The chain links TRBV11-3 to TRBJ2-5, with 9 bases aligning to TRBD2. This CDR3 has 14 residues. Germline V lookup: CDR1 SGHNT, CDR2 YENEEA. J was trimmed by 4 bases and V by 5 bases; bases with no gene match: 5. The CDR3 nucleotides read TGTGCCAGCAGCCTTAGCGGGAGTCGAGAGACCCAGTACTTC. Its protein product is CASSLSGSRETQYF.

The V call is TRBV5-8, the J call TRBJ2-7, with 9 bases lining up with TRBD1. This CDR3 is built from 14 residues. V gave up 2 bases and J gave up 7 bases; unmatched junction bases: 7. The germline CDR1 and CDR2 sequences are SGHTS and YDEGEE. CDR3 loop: CASSFRTGAGEQYF. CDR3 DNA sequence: TGTGCCAGCAGCTTTAGGACAGGGGCGGGGGAGCAGTACTTC.

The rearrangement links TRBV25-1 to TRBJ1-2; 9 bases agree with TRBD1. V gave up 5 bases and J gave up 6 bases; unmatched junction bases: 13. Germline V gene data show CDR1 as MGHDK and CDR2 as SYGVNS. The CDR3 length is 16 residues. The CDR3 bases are TGTGCCAGCAGTAACCGGGACAGGGAAGAAGTGAATGGCTACACCTTC. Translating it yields CASSNRDREEVNGYTF.

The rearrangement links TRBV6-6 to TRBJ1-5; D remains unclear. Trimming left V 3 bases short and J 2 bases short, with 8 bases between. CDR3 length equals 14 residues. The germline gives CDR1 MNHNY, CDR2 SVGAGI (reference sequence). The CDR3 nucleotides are TGTGCCAGCAGTTATTCCGGTGGCAATCAGCCCCAGCATTTT. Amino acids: CASSYSGGNQPQHF.

The CDR3 DNA follows: TGCGCCAGCAGCTTAGCAGGGCATAGCAATCAGCCCCAGCATTTT. This gives the protein CASSLAGHSNQPQHF. The rearrangement links TRBV5-1 to TRBJ1-5; perhaps TRBD1 as D (5 bases). The CDR3 is 15 amino acids. V lost 2 bases and J 0 bases, leaving 9 bases between the germline ends. Per germline, CDR1 SGHRS and CDR2 YFSETQ.

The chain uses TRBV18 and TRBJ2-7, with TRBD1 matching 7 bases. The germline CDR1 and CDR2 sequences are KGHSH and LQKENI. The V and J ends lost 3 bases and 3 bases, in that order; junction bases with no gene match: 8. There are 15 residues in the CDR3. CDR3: CASSPGDRQYYEQYF. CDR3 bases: TGTGCCAGCTCACCCGGGGACAGACAGTACTACGAGCAGTACTTC.

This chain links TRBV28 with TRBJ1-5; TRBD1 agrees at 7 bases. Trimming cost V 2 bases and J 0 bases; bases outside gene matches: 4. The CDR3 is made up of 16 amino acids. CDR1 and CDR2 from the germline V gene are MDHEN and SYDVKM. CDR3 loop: CASSLDRAYSNQPQHF. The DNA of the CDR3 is TGTGCCAGCAGTTTAGACAGGGCCTATAGCAATCAGCCCCAGCATTTT.

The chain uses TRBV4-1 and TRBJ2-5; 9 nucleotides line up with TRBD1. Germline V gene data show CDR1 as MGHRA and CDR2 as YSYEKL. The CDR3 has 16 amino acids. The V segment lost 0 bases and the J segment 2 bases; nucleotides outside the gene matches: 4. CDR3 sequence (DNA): TGCGCCAGCAGCCAAGATCTTGACAGGGGGCAAGAGACCCAGTACTTC. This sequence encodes CASSQDLDRGQETQYF.

CDR3 coding DNA: TGTGCCAGCAGCGCCGGGACAGCAGGGATGCGGGCTGAAGCTTTCTTT. It is translated as CASSAGTAGMRAEAFF. The J gene is TRBJ1-1, the V gene TRBV7-2; 7 nucleotides match TRBD1. The ends lost 5 bases at V and 6 bases at J; junction bases unmatched: 15. This CDR3 region has 16 residues. Germline V gene lookup returns CDR1 SGHTA and CDR2 FQGNSA.

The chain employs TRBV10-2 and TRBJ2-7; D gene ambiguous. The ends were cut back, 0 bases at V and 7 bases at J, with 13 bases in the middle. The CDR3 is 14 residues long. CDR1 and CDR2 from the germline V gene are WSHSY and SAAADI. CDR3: CASSESTASTEQYF. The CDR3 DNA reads TGCGCCAGCAGTGAGTCGACTGCCTCTACGGAGCAGTACTTC.